Here is one T cell receptor beta chain with its context. The data originate from a study of molecular identifiers for immune sequencing clone quantification. Previously described methods with listed TCR primers produced the bulk TCR libraries. TCRdb reprocessed the PCR reads with MiXCR, giving one entry per CDR3 protein. Of 53,000 or so distinct CDR3 sequences in the sample, roughly a third were seen once. V was clipped by 0 bases and J by 2 bases, with 4 bases between them. CDR1 and CDR2 from the germline V gene are SGDLS and YYNGEE. This CDR3 is 13 amino acids long. The receptor's source is a human donor in good health. Some libraries in this study had Jurkat cell RNA spiked in. Sequencing was performed on naive CD8+ T cells from blood, with Jurkat cell RNA spiked in. Subset: FACS-sorted CD8+CD4-CCR7+CD45RA+ naive T cells. The chain combines TRBV9 with TRBJ2-3; no definite D call. In nucleotides, the CDR3 is TGTGCCAGCAGCGTAGCGGCCACAGATACGCAGTATTTT. Translated, it gives CASSVAATDTQYF.